This T cell receptor beta chain appears in the sequencing data of a study of CD8 T cells in ankylosing spondylitis. Whole-study results and caveats: Disease-linked clones were reportedly significantly enriched in matched ankylosing spondylitis synovial fluid.

As to this clonotype: Its antigen remains unknown.

With 0 bases removed from V and 7 bases from J, the gap between germline ends came to 13 bases. The CDR3 spans 15 residues. Per the germline V gene, CDR1 is SGDLS and CDR2 is YYNGEE. Researchers built TCR beta libraries using quantitative 5'-RACE with molecular barcodes. TCRdb ran MiXCR on the 5' RACE reads and lists one entry per CDR3 protein. The sample lists about 42,000 distinct CDR3 sequences, over 3.5% occurring once. This TCR was sampled from a female donor with ankylosing spondylitis or in good health (not recorded which). Sequencing was performed on blood, either unsorted or a sorted T cell fraction (not recorded which). The V and J genes are TRBV9 and TRBJ2-2, with D unclear. The CDR3 nucleotides read TGTGCCAGCAGCGTAGGTAACCTTGGTATCGGGGAGCTGTTTTTT. This gives the protein CASSVGNLGIGELFF.